What follows are 13 T cell receptor beta chains derived from one specimen sequenced in a study of T cells in Graves' hyperthyroidism and ophthalmopathy. TCR beta CDR3 sequences were amplified from RNA transcripts. The TCR CDR3 first-round RT-PCR relied on the HTBI primer set. TCRdb called the multiplex PCR reads again in MiXCR, with one record for every CDR3 protein. The sample holds roughly 500,000 distinct CDR3 sequences, 15% to 20% seen once. Sequences were obtained from blood. These receptor sequences come from a woman aged 25 to 45 with Graves' ophthalmopathy.

This clonotype was detected ten times or more. This rearrangement joins TRBV30 to TRBJ2-5; 7 nucleotides line up with TRBD1. Germline V lookup: CDR1 GTSNPN, CDR2 SVGIG (reference sequence). The CDR3 totals 13 residues. J gave up 5 bases and V 0 bases, and 3 bases lay outside the gene matches. This CDR3 is CAWSVQGLETQYF. The CDR3 DNA is TGTGCCTGGAGTGTACAGGGGCTCGAGACCCAGTACTTC. The full variable domain, its missing parts supplied by reference TRBV30 and TRBJ2-5, is SQTIHQWPATLVQPVGSPLSLECTVEGTSNPNLYWYRQAAGRGLQLLFYSVGIGQISSEVPQNLSASRPQDRQFILSSKKLLLSDSGFYLCAWSVQGLETQYFGPGTRLLVL.

The chain is built from TRBV28 and TRBJ1-2, with D tentatively TRBD1 (6 bases). The V and J ends lost 7 bases and 5 bases respectively, with 17 bases between them. Germline CDR1 is MDHEN and CDR2 is SYDVKM. The CDR3 has 14 residues. CDR3 bases: TGTGCCAGCACCTCATTAGGGGGGATTTATGGCTACACCTTC. It codes for CASTSLGGIYGYTF.

The V and J genes are TRBV6-1 and TRBJ1-2; no clear D gene. V shed 3 bases and J shed 8 bases, with 13 bases lying between them. This CDR3 contains 13 residues. In germline, CDR1 is MNHNS, CDR2 SASEGT. CDR3 in amino acids: CASSDSYDRGYTF. Here the CDR3 DNA reads TGTGCCAGCAGTGACAGCTACGATAGGGGCTACACCTTC.

The chain combines TRBV29-1 with TRBJ2-7; 10 nucleotides match TRBD2. This CDR3 has 13 residues. V was clipped by 7 bases and J by 4 bases; unmatched bases: 7. Germline assignment: CDR1 SQVTM and CDR2 ANQGSEA. As DNA, the CDR3 is TGCAGCGAAACCGGGACTAGCGAGTACGAGCAGTACTTC. It translates to CSETGTSEYEQYF.

This clonotype occurred a few times. This rearrangement joins TRBV20-1 to TRBJ2-7, with a weak D call TRBD1 (7 bases). The CDR3 is made up of 14 amino acids. The germline gives CDR1 DFQATT, CDR2 SNEGSKA (reference sequence). V was pared by 4 bases and J by 3 bases, with 16 bases between. Here the CDR3 reads CSANLYRGGYEQYF. The CDR3 DNA follows: TGCAGTGCTAACTTGTACAGGGGAGGCTACGAGCAGTACTTC.

This rearrangement joins TRBV30 to TRBJ2-3, with D uncertain. Germline CDR1 and CDR2: GTSNPN and SVGIG (reference sequence). This CDR3 contains 15 residues. Trimming stripped 1 base from V and 5 bases from J, with 16 bases between. The CDR3 loop reads CAWSEEQNVGDTQYF. The CDR3 bases are TGTGCCTGGAGTGAGGAGCAGAACGTTGGAGATACGCAGTATTTT. Supplemented by reference TRBV30 and TRBJ2-3, the full variable domain reads SQTIHQWPATLVQPVGSPLSLECTVEGTSNPNLYWYRQAAGRGLQLLFYSVGIGQISSEVPQNLSASRPQDRQFILSSKKLLLSDSGFYLCAWSEEQNVGDTQYFGPGTRLTVL.

This clonotype occurred a few times. The chain is built from TRBV5-1 and TRBJ2-1, with D perhaps matching TRBD1 (5 bases). Trimming shortened V by 4 bases and J by 5 bases, and 13 bases separated the two germline ends. Germline V gene data show CDR1 as SGHRS and CDR2 as YFSETQ. The CDR3 is 14 residues long. The CDR3 DNA reads TGCGCCAGCAGCCCTCGTTCCAGGGACAATGAGCAGTTCTTC. The encoded protein is CASSPRSRDNEQFF.

This clonotype has at least ten counts. The rearrangement uses TRBV7-9 and TRBJ2-5; D may be TRBD1 or TRBD2 (5 bases each). With 3 bases removed from V and 7 bases from J, the gap between germline ends came to 12 bases. CDR3 length: 13 amino acids. Germline V gene sequence: CDR1 SEHNR, CDR2 FQNEAQ (reference sequence). The CDR3 coding sequence is TGTGCCAGCAGCTTTGAGGGGAAGGGGACCCAGTACTTC. The encoded protein is CASSFEGKGTQYF. The full variable domain, completed using reference TRBV7-9 and TRBJ2-5, is DTGVSQNPRHKITKRGQNVTFRCDPISEHNRLYWYRQTLGQGPEFLTYFQNEAQLEKSRLLSDRFSAERPKGSFSTLEIQRTEQGDSAMYLCASSFEGKGTQYFGPGTRLLVL.

The chain's CDR3 is CASSQTRAGETQYF. The CDR3 bases are TGTGCCAGCAGCCAGACTAGGGCGGGCGAGACCCAGTACTTC. J is TRBJ2-5 and V is TRBV12-3 or TRBV12-4, with TRBD2 as a possible D gene (6 bases). Trimming removed 6 bases at V and 5 bases at J, with 16 bases between. The length of the CDR3 is 14 residues.

V and J are TRBV5-6 and TRBJ2-5; no definite D call. The ends were cut back, 0 bases at V and 5 bases at J, with 14 bases in the middle. Germline V gives CDR1 SGHDT, CDR2 YYEEEE. The CDR3 is 15 residues long. CDR3 loop: CASSLETELVETQYF. As DNA, the CDR3 is TGTGCCAGCAGCTTGGAGACGGAATTGGTGGAGACCCAGTACTTC.

This clonotype was found a few times. This rearrangement joins TRBV30 to TRBJ2-1; D call uncertain. Germline values: CDR1 GTSNPN, CDR2 SVGIG (reference sequence). The length of the CDR3 is 12 residues. V was cut by 0 bases and J by 7 bases, with 7 bases left in between. The DNA of the CDR3 is TGTGCCTGGAGTGTGGTGGGTAATGAGCAGTTCTTC. It codes for CAWSVVGNEQFF.

This clonotype was detected many times. The rearrangement joins TRBV6-1 to TRBJ2-5, with D maybe TRBD2 (7 bases). The germline V gene has CDR1 MNHNS and CDR2 SASEGT. Trimming took 5 bases from V and 5 from J, leaving 18 bases between them. The CDR3 is made up of 15 amino acids. As DNA, the CDR3 is TGTGCCAGCAGTTTCCTCGGGGGGCACGGGGAGACCCAGTACTTC. Translation: CASSFLGGHGETQYF.

At least ten counts were recorded for this clonotype. The genes are TRBV7-6 and TRBJ2-7; D tentatively reads TRBD1 or TRBD2 (6 bases each). This CDR3 comprises 13 residues. V was trimmed by 5 bases and J by 6 bases, leaving 14 bases between them. Germline V gene data show CDR1 as SGHVS and CDR2 as FNYEAQ. This CDR3 is CASSKGEDREQYF. In DNA, the CDR3 is TGTGCCAGCAGCAAGGGGGAGGACCGCGAGCAGTACTTC.